This T cell receptor beta chain is drawn from a study of CD8 T cells in Susac syndrome. TCR beta sequences were obtained from blood CD8+ and CD4+ T cells. Of note for this clonotype: Its antigen remains unidentified.

Germline CDR1 reads MGHRA; CDR2 reads YSYEKL. The CDR3 sequence is 16 residues long. The junction had 8 bases not matched to a gene; V was cut back by 1 base and J by 5 bases. Roughly 0.45 to 1 ug RNA was reverse transcribed with random hexamers. TCRdb re-called the immunoSEQ multiplex PCR reads with MiXCR, one entry per CDR3 protein. Of 350,000 to 550,000 distinct CDR3 sequences listed, 85% to 90% are singletons. Notes on the study in general: In its TCR sequencing and HLA analysis, the study acknowledged that the number of individuals was relatively small.

This sequence originates from a human donor with multiple sclerosis. Sequencing was done on a sample of CD8+ T cells from PBMCs. This rearrangement joins TRBV4-1 to TRBJ2-1, with 7 positions matching TRBD2. The CDR3 nucleotides read TGCGCCAGCAGCCAAGGACTAGCCGTAACCAACAATGAGCAGTTCTTC. Amino acid sequence: CASSQGLAVTNNEQFF.